This T cell receptor (beta chain) stems from a study of CD8 T cells in ankylosing spondylitis. Study-level findings and limits: Disease-linked clones bore a CD8+ phenotype, appearing relatively rarely in peripheral blood.

Molecular-barcoded quantitative 5'-RACE produced these TCR beta libraries. A single record per CDR3 protein comes from TCRdb applying MiXCR to the 5' RACE reads. There are 350,000 or so distinct CDR3 sequences in the sample; approximately 10% occur only once, and around 10% lies in the top ten. Trimming pared 6 bases from V and 1 base from J, leaving 7 bases between. The germline CDR1 and CDR2 sequences are SGHNT and YYREEE (reference sequence). CDR3 length: 13 amino acids. Concerning this clonotype itself: What it recognizes is unknown.

This rearrangement joins TRBV5-4 to TRBJ2-2; D gene uncertain. Sequenced material: blood, either unsorted or a sorted T cell fraction (not recorded which). The sequence was collected from a female donor with ankylosing spondylitis or in good health (not recorded which). This CDR3 is CASKKRNTGELFF. DNA for the CDR3: TGTGCCAGCAAGAAGCGGAACACCGGGGAGCTGTTTTTT.